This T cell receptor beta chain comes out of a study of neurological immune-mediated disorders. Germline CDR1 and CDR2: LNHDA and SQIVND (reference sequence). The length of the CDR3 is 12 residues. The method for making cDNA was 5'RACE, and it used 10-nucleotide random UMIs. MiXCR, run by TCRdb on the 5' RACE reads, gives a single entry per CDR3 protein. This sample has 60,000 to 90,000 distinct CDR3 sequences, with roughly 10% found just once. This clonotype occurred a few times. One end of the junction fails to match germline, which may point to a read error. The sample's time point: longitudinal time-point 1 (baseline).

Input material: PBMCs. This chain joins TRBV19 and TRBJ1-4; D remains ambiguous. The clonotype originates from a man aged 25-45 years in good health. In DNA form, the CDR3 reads TGTGCCAGTAGACAGACTAACGAAAAACTGTTTTTT. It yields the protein CASRQTNEKLFF.